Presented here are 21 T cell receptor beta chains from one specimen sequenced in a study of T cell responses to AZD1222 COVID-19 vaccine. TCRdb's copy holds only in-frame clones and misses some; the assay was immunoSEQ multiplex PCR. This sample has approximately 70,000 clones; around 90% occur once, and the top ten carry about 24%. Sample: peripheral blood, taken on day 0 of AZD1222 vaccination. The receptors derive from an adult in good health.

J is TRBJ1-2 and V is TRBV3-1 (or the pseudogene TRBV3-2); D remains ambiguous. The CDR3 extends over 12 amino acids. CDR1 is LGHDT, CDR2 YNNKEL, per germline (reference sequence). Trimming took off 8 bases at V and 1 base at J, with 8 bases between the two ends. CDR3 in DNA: TGTGCCAGCGGACGGATTAACTATGGCTACACCTTC. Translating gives CASGRINYGYTF.

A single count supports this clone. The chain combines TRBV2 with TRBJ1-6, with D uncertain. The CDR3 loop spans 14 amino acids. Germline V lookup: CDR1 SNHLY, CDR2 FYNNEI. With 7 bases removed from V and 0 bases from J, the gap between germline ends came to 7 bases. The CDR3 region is CASMQSSYNSPLHF. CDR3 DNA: TGTGCCAGCATGCAGAGCTCCTATAATTCACCCCTCCACTTT.

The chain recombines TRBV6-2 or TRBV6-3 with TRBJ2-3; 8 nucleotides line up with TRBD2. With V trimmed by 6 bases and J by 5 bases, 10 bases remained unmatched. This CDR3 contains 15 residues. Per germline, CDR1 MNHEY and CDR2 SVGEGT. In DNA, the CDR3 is TGTGCCAGCAGCCTGGGGCAGCGGGGGAGAGATACGCAGTATTTT. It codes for CASSLGQRGRDTQYF.

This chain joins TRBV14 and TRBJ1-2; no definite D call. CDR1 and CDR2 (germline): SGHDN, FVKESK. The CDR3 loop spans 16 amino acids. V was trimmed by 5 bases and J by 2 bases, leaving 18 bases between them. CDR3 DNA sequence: TGTGCCAGCAGCGGTAGGACTGACTTGATAAACTATGGCTACACCTTC. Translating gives CASSGRTDLINYGYTF.

CDR3 bases: TGTGCCTCCTCCGCCCGGCCCCAGCATTTT. Translated, it gives CASSARPQHF. The V call is TRBV28, the J call TRBJ1-5; D remains unclear. V shed 11 bases and J shed 9 bases, with 11 bases lying between them. This CDR3 comprises 10 residues. Per germline, CDR1 MDHEN and CDR2 SYDVKM.

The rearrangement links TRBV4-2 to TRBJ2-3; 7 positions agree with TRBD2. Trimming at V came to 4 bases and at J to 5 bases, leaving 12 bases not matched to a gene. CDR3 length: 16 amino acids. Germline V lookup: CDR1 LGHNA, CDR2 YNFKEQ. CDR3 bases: TGTGCCAGCAGCCCCAGGACGCAGGGCGGGGGAGATACGCAGTATTTT. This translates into CASSPRTQGGGDTQYF.

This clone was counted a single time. The CDR3 loop is CSVEGLRNTEAFF. The CDR3 DNA follows: TGCAGCGTTGAGGGGTTGCGGAACACTGAAGCTTTCTTT. The J gene is TRBJ1-1, the V gene TRBV29-1, with D unresolved. This CDR3 contains 13 residues. The V gene lost 3 bases and the J gene lost 1 base, with 9 bases spanning the gap. In germline, CDR1 is SQVTM, CDR2 ANQGSEA.

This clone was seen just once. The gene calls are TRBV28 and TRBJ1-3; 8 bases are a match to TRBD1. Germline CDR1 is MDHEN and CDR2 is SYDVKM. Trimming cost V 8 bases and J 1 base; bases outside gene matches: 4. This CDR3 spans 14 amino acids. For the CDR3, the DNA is TGTGCCAGCGACAGGGGTCCTTCTGGAAACACCATATATTTT. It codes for CASDRGPSGNTIYF.

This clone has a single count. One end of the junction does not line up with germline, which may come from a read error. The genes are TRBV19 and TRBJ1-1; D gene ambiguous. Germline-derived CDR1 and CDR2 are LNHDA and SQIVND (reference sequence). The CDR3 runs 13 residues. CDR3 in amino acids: CDQFTGRNTEAFF. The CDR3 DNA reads TGCGATCAATTTACTGGCAGGAACACTGAAGCTTTCTTT.

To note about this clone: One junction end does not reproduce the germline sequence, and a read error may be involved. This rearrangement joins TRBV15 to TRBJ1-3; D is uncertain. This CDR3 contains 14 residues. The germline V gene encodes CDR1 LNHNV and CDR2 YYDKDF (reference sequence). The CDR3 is CATSRGAAGSTIYF. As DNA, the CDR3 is TGTGCCACCAGCAGAGGGGCAGCCGGAAGCACCATATATTTT.

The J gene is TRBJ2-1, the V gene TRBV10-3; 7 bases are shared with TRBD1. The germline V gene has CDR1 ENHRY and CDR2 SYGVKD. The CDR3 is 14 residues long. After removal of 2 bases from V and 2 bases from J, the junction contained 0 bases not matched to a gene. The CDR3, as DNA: TGTGCCATCAGTGAGGGGACAGCCTACAATGAGCAGTTCTTC. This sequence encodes CAISEGTAYNEQFF.

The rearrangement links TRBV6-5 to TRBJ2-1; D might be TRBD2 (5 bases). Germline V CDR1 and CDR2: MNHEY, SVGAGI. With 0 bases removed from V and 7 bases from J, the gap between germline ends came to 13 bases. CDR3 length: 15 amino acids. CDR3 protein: CASSYSAPTGNEQFF. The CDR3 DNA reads TGTGCCAGCAGTTACTCGGCCCCGACGGGGAATGAGCAGTTCTTC.

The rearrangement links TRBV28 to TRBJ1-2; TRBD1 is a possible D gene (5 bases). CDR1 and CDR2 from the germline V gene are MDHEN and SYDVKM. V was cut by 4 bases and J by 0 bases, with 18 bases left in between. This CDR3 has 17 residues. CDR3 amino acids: CASSSGGWDGTNYGYTF. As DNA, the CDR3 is TGTGCCAGCAGTTCCGGGGGATGGGACGGTACTAACTATGGCTACACCTTC.

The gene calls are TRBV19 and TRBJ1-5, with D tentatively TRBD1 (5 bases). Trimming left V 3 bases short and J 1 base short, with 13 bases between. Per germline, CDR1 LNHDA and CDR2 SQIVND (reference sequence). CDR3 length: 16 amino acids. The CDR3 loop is CASSMGRTISNQPQHF. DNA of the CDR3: TGTGCCAGTAGTATGGGACGGACAATAAGCAATCAGCCCCAGCATTTT. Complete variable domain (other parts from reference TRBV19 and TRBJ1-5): DGGITQSPKYLFRKEGQNVTLSCEQNLNHDAMYWYRQDPGQGLRLIYYSQIVNDFQKGDIAEGYSVSREKKESFPLTVTSAQKNPTAFYLCASSMGRTISNQPQHFGDGTRLSIL.

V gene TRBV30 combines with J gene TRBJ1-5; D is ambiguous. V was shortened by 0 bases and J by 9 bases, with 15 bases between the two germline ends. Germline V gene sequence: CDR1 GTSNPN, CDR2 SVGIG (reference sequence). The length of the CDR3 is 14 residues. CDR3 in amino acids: CAWSVEGPFRPQHF. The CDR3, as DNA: TGTGCCTGGAGTGTAGAAGGGCCCTTCAGGCCCCAGCATTTT.

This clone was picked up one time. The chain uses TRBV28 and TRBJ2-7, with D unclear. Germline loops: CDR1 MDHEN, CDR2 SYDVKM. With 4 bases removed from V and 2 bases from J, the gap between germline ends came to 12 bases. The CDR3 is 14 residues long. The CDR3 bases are TGTGCCAGCAGTTCGGAAGACGGAACCTACGAGCAGTACTTC. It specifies CASSSEDGTYEQYF.

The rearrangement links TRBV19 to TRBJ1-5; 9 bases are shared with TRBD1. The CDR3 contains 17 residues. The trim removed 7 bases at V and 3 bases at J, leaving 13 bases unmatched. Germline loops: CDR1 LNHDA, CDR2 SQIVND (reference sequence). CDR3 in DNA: TGTGCCAGTACCGCCACCAGCGGGACAGGGTACAATCAGCCCCAGCATTTT. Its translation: CASTATSGTGYNQPQHF.

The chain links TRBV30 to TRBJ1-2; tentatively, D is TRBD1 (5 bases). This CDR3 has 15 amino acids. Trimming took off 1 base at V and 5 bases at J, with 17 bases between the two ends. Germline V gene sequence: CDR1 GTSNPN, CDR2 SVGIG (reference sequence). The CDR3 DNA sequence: TGTGCCTGGAGTGGTGGTGTCGGGACTGCTTATGGCTACACCTTC. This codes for CAWSGGVGTAYGYTF.

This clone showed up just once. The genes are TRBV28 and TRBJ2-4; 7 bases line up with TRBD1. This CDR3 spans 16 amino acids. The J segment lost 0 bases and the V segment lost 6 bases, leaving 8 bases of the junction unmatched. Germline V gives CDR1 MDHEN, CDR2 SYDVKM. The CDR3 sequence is CASSLRTGRAKNIQYF. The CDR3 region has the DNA TGTGCCAGCAGCCTTAGGACAGGAAGAGCCAAAAACATTCAGTACTTC.

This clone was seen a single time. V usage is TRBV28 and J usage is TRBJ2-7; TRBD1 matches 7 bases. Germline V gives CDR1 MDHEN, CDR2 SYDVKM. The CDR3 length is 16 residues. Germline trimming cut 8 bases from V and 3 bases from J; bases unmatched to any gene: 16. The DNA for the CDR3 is TGTGCCAGCTACTCCCGAGGGGGACCAGGGGGCTACGAGCAGTACTTC. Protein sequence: CASYSRGGPGGYEQYF.

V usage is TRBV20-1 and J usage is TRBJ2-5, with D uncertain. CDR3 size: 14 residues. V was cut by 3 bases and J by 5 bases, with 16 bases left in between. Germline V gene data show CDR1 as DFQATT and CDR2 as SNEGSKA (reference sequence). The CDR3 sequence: CSASRAPAGETQYF. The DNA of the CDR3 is TGCAGTGCTAGTAGGGCCCCCGCCGGGGAGACCCAGTACTTC.